The rows below give T cell receptor beta chains drawn from one sample of a study of tumor and adjacent non-tumor tissue in lung cancer. TCRdb reanalysed the multiplex PCR reads using MiXCR and keeps one entry per CDR3 protein. The table includes fewer than 120,000 distinct CDR3 sequences, 84% detected once. Material for sequencing was lung tumor tissue. These receptors were obtained from a man aged 70 or older with non-small cell lung cancer. The CDR3 runs from the conserved cysteine through the conserved F or W. Each record gives: CDR3 DNA, CDR3 protein, J gene, V gene, D gene, clone size. A D gene is named only where the DNA matches it firmly. Clone sizes are given selectively: once, few, many, or a class where the clone is expanded.

TGTGCCGGCAGGGGAAAGCGATCCTACGAGCAGTACTTC,CAGRGKRSYEQYF,TRBJ2-7,TRBV11-1,.,.
TGCAACGTTGCGGCAGGCTCCCAGACCCAGTACTTC,CNVAAGSQTQYF,TRBJ2-5,TRBV29-1,.,.
TGCGCCAGCAGTGAGTGGGGAGACAGGCGCGATGAGCATTACTTC,CASSEWGDRRDEHYF,TRBJ2-7,TRBV10-2,.,.
TGTGCCAGCAGTTTATACCGGGGTATGAATTCACCTCTCCACTTT,CASSLYRGMNSPLHF,TRBJ1-6,TRBV28,.,.
TGCAGCGTTGAGGCGGGTGTGGGTCAGCACCAACATTTT,CSVEAGVGQHQHF,TRBJ1-5,TRBV29-1,.,.
TGTACCAGCAACAACCAAGAGCAGGAGACCCAGTACTTC,CTSNNQEQETQYF,TRBJ2-5,TRBV6-1,.,.
TGCAGCGCCGCCGGGACTAGCGGCACGGTTACGCAGTATTTT,CSAAGTSGTVTQYF,TRBJ2-3,TRBV29-1,TRBD2,.
TGTGCCACCCTAACCCAGGACAGGACCTACGAACAGTACTTC,CATLTQDRTYEQYF,TRBJ2-7,TRBV28,TRBD1,few
TGTGTCAGCAGAAAAAGCGACCATCCGACTAGCGGGCTTCACCAGGAGACCCAGTACTTC,CVSRKSDHPTSGLHQETQYF,TRBJ2-5,TRBV12-3/TRBV12-4,TRBD2,.
TGTACCAGCAGCTTACGGCCAGGGACAGGGATCACCGGGGAGCTGTTTTTT,CTSSLRPGTGITGELFF,TRBJ2-2,TRBV5-4,TRBD1,.